A single T cell receptor (beta chain) is shown here with its context. The antigen remains unidentified. Clones were read by immunoSEQ multiplex PCR, and TCRdb kept only the in-frame ones, dropping some. The sample contains 110,000 or so clones, about nine tenths of which appear only once. The data stem from a study of cytomegalovirus exposure and HLA in healthy donors. Overall study: It was reported in a later analysis that the 100 to 150 validation repertoires used the same platform as the 666 first-cohort repertoires.

The trim removed 5 bases at V and 2 bases at J, leaving 5 bases unmatched. The germline V gene has CDR1 LNHDA and CDR2 SQIVND (reference sequence). This CDR3 is 15 amino acids long. General study results and limits: Confirmation was obtained in vitro that a few CMV-associated chains are specific for CMV antigens. In a later analysis, first-cohort TCR clusters were found to tend to co-occur in the 95 to 150 validation repertoires. The majority of TCR sequences were rare, yet some public TCRs appeared in many donors.

This chain uses TRBV19 with TRBJ2-2, with 7 bases identical to TRBD1. This receptor was taken from a man between 18 and 35 years old in good health and CMV-seronegative. Sequencing used PBMCs. Written as DNA, the CDR3 is TGTGCCAGTAGTCGGGACAGCGTTAACACCGGGGAGCTGTTTTTT. It translates to CASSRDSVNTGELFF.